Described below is a single T cell receptor (beta chain) sequence and its context. The antigen is unknown. This entry comes from a study of T-cell memory formation after mild COVID-19. In the study overall: TCR clusters mostly belonged to single donors.

5'RACE, which relied on constant-segment primers, yielded TCR alpha and TCR beta cDNA libraries carrying sample barcodes and UMIs. In TCRdb, the 5' RACE reads were re-called with MiXCR into one record per CDR3 protein. The repertoire holds around 200,000 distinct CDR3 sequences, about a fifth seen once, with 23% in the top ten. The J segment lost 2 bases and the V segment lost 6 bases, leaving 4 bases of the junction unmatched. CDR3 length: 15 amino acids. The germline V gene encodes CDR1 SNHLY and CDR2 FYNNEI. The study's findings and limits: Cross-reactive memory apparently joined, as some responding clones appeared in pre-infection memory. Second-wave clones peaking on day 37 lacked confirmed SARS-CoV-2 specificity.

V and J are TRBV2 and TRBJ2-7; 13 positions match TRBD2. Sequences were obtained from PBMCs or a T cell subset sorted from them (not recorded which). The sequence derives from an adult woman who had mild COVID-19 (a few samples of this study predate the infection). Cell type and time point are not known. CDR3 sequence (DNA): TGTGCCAGCAGCGGACTAGCGGGGGAACCCTACGAGCAGTACTTC. It yields the protein CASSGLAGEPYEQYF.